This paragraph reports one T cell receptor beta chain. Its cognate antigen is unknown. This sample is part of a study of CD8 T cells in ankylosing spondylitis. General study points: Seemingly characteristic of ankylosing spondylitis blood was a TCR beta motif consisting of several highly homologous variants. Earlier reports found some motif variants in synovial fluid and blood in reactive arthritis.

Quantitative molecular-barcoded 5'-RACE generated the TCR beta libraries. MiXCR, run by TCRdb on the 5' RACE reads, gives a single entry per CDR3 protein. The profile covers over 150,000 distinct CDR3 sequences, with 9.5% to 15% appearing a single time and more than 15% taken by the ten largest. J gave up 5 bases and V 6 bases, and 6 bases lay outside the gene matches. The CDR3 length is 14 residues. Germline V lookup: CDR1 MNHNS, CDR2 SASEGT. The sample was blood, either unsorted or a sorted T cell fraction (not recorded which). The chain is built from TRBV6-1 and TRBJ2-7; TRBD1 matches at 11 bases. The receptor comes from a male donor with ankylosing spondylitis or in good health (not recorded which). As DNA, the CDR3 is TGTGCCAGCAGGGAGGGACAGGGGGTCGACGAGCAGTACTTC. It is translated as CASREGQGVDEQYF.